A single sample is the source of the 9 T cell receptor beta chains below, sequenced in a study of technical replicates of blood from a few donors. The protocol was immunoSEQ multiplex PCR, while the TCRdb copy is restricted to in-frame clones and leaves out a portion. The sample shows 9,000 to 15,000 clones, 90% to 95% of them seen only once. Sequencing used PBMCs. Every receptor here comes from a human donor in good health.

The chain links TRBV5-6 to TRBJ2-6, with TRBD1 identical over 9 bases. Germline V gene data show CDR1 as SGHDT and CDR2 as YYEEEE. The CDR3 covers 17 residues. V was pared by 4 bases and J by 1 base, with 6 bases of the junction left unmatched. Here the CDR3 reads CASSQIGQGSGANVLTF. The CDR3 DNA is TGTGCCAGCAGCCAAATAGGACAGGGGTCTGGGGCCAACGTCCTGACTTTC.

This clone was seen once. The chain joins TRBV6-1 to TRBJ2-7; D remains unclear. Trimming cost V 6 bases and J 1 base, with 13 bases left between them. This CDR3 contains 14 residues. Per the germline V gene, CDR1 is MNHNS and CDR2 is SASEGT. CDR3: CASRRLVSSYEQYF. The CDR3, as DNA: TGTGCCAGCAGACGTCTTGTGAGTTCCTACGAGCAGTACTTC.

The chain is built from TRBV19 and TRBJ1-1, with 10 bases that match TRBD1. This CDR3 has 15 amino acids. The J segment lost 1 base and the V segment lost 6 bases, leaving 5 bases of the junction unmatched. Germline values: CDR1 LNHDA, CDR2 SQIVND (reference sequence). This chain's CDR3 is CASRPGDRGNTEAFF. The CDR3 DNA reads TGTGCCAGTAGGCCCGGGGACAGGGGGAACACTGAAGCTTTCTTT.

The chain joins TRBV30 to TRBJ2-7; 8 nucleotides line up with TRBD1. Germline V gene sequence: CDR1 GTSNPN, CDR2 SVGIG (reference sequence). The trim removed 2 bases at V and 0 bases at J, leaving 6 bases unmatched. The CDR3 contains 15 residues. The CDR3 reads CAWSIPGQVSYEQYF. For the CDR3, the DNA is TGTGCCTGGAGTATCCCGGGACAGGTCTCCTACGAGCAGTACTTC.

V and J are TRBV20-1 and TRBJ2-7, with a possible D match to TRBD1 (6 bases). The germline gives CDR1 DFQATT, CDR2 SNEGSKA (reference sequence). The CDR3 covers 11 residues. Trimming stripped 8 bases from V and 5 bases from J, with 13 bases between. The CDR3 reads CSLQQGNEQYF. DNA for the CDR3: TGCAGTCTACAACAGGGTAACGAGCAGTACTTC.

The chain combines TRBV11-2 with TRBJ2-7; 11 bases agree with TRBD2. Looked up from germline, CDR1 is SGHAT and CDR2 is FQNNGV. The J segment lost 7 bases and the V segment lost 5 bases, leaving 13 bases of the junction unmatched. The CDR3 sequence is 16 residues long. The CDR3 region is CASSKTSGSFVGEQYF. The CDR3 DNA follows: TGTGCCAGCAGCAAAACTAGCGGGAGCTTTGTGGGAGAGCAGTACTTC.

This clone showed up just a few times. The chain links TRBV5-4 to TRBJ2-2; TRBD2 matches at 9 bases. The ends lost 0 bases at V and 1 base at J; junction bases unmatched: 4. Germline loops: CDR1 SGHNT, CDR2 YYREEE (reference sequence). The CDR3 is 17 residues long. The CDR3 DNA follows: TGTGCCAGCAGCTTGGGGCTAGCGGGACTGAACACCGGGGAGCTGTTTTTT. It encodes CASSLGLAGLNTGELFF.

The V call is TRBV9, the J call TRBJ1-5; 7 nucleotides align to TRBD1. The CDR3 length is 12 residues. The trim removed 4 bases at V and 15 bases at J, leaving 10 bases unmatched. Germline V gene data show CDR1 as SGDLS and CDR2 as YYNGEE. CDR3: CASSTRQGPLHF. Here the CDR3 DNA reads TGTGCCAGCAGCACCCGACAGGGCCCGCTGCATTTT.

The chain links TRBV29-1 to TRBJ1-4; 7 bases are a match to TRBD1. CDR3 length equals 13 residues. V was clipped by 6 bases and J by 5 bases; unmatched bases: 6. Germline V gives CDR1 SQVTM, CDR2 ANQGSEA. The CDR3 loop reads CSVVGQLNEKLFF. CDR3 nucleotides: TGCAGCGTGGTGGGACAGCTAAATGAAAAACTGTTTTTT.